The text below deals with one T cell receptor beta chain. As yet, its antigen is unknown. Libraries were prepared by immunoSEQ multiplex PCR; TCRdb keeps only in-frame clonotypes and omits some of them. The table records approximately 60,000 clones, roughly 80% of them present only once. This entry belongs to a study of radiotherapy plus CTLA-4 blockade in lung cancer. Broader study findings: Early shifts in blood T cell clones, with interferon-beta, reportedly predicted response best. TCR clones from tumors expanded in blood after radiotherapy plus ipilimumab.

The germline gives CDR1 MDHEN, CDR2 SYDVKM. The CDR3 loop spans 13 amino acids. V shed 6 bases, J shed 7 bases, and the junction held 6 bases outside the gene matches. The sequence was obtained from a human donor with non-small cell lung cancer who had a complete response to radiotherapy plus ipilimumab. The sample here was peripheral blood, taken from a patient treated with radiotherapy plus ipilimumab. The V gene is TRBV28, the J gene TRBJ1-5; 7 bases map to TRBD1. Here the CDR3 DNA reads TGTGCCAGCAGCCGTTACAGGGGACAGCCCCAGCATTTT. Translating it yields CASSRYRGQPQHF.